The clone carrying this T cell receptor (beta chain) was seen repeatedly, ten times or more. Its antigen is unidentified. The sample is drawn from a study of T cells in Graves' hyperthyroidism and ophthalmopathy. Across 18 months, stable Graves' hyperthyroidism was marked by no progression to ophthalmopathy. The study excluded patients with uncontrolled infection, other autoimmune disease, pregnancy or lactation. Diagnosis rested on symptoms, serum thyroxine and TRAb, thyroid ultrasound, and orbital computed tomography. Study-level results: From stable hyperthyroidism, ophthalmopathy was set apart by a 13 V-J model.

RNA transcripts were the template for amplifying TCR beta CDR3 regions. In the first-round RT-PCR of the TCR CDR3, the HTBI primer set was used. A single record per CDR3 protein comes from TCRdb applying MiXCR to the multiplex PCR reads. Seen here are around 540,000 distinct CDR3 sequences, around 42% observed once, and the top ten hold 8% to 8.5%. The sequenced sample was peripheral blood or thyroid tissue (not recorded which). The clonotype was recovered from a woman in her late teens or twenties with Graves' hyperthyroidism.

CDR3 in amino acids: CASSLDVPRPQHF. DNA for the CDR3: TGTGCCAGCAGCTTAGATGTGCCGCGGCCCCAGCATTTT. This rearrangement joins TRBV7-2 to TRBJ1-5; D gene ambiguous. CDR3 length: 13 residues. CDR1 is SGHTA and CDR2 is FQGNSA in the germline V gene. V lost 1 base to trimming and J lost 9 bases, with 10 bases between them.